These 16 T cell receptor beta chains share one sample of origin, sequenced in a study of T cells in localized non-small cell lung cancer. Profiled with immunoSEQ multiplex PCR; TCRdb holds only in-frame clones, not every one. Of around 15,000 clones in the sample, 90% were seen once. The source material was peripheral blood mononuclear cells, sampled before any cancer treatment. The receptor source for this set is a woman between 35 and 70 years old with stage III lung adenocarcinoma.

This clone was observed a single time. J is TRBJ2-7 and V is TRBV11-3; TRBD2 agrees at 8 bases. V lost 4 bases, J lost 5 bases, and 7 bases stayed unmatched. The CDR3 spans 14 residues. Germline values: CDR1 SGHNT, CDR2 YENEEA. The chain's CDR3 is CASSWRVGGDEQYF. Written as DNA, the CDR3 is TGTGCCAGCAGCTGGCGGGTCGGGGGGGACGAGCAGTACTTC. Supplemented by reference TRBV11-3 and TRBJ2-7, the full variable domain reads EAGVVQSPRYKIIEKKQPVAFWCNPISGHNTLYWYLQNLGQGPELLIRYENEEAVDDSQLPKDRFSAERLKGVDSTLKIQPAELGDSAVYLCASSWRVGGDEQYFGPGTRLTVT.

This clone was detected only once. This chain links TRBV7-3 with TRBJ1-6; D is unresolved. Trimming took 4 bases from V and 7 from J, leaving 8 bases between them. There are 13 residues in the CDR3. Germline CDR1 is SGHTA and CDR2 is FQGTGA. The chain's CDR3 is CASSSDLNSPLHF. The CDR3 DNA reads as TGTGCCAGCAGCTCAGACCTGAATTCACCCCTCCACTTT.

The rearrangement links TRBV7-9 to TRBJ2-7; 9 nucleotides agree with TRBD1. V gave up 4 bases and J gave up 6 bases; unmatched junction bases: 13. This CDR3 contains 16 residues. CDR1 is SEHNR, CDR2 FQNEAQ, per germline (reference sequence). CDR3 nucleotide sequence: TGTGCCAGCAGCTCCCAGGACAGGGGAGCTCGAGGCGAGCAGTACTTC. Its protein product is CASSSQDRGARGEQYF. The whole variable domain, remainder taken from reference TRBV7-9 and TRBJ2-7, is DTGVSQNPRHKITKRGQNVTFRCDPISEHNRLYWYRQTLGQGPEFLTYFQNEAQLEKSRLLSDRFSAERPKGSFSTLEIQRTEQGDSAMYLCASSSQDRGARGEQYFGPGTRLTVT.

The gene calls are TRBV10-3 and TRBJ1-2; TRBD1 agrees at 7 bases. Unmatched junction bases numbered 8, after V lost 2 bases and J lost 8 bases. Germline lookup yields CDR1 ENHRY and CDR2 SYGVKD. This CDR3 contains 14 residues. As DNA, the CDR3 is TGTGCCATCAGTGAGACAGGGGAAGGATGGGGCTACACCTTC. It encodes CAISETGEGWGYTF.

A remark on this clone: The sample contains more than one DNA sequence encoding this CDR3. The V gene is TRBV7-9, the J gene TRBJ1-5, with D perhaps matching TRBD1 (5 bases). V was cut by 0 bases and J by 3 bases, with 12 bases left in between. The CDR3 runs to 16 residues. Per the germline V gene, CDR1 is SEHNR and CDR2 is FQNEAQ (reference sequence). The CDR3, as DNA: TGTGCCAGCAGCTTAGCAAGGGGTGGGCTCAATCAGCCCCAGCATTTT. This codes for CASSLARGGLNQPQHF. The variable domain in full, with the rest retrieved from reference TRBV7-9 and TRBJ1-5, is DTGVSQNPRHKITKRGQNVTFRCDPISEHNRLYWYRQTLGQGPEFLTYFQNEAQLEKSRLLSDRFSAERPKGSFSTLEIQRTEQGDSAMYLCASSLARGGLNQPQHFGDGTRLSIL.

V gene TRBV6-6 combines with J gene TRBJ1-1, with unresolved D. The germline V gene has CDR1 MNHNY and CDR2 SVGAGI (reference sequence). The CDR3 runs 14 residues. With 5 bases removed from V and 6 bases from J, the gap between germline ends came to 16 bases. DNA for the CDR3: TGTGCCAGCAGTCGAATAGTGGGTGAGGCTGAAGCTTTCTTT. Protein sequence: CASSRIVGEAEAFF.

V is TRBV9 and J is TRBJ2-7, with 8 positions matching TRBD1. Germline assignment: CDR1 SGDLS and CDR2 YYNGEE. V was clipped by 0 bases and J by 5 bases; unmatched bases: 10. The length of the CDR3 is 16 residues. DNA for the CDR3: TGTGCCAGCAGCGTAGCAAGAATTAACAGGGGGGACGAGCAGTACTTC. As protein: CASSVARINRGDEQYF.

CDR3 sequence: CSGTGPGGGTDTQYF. The CDR3 DNA is TGCAGCGGGACCGGGCCCGGAGGGGGCACAGATACGCAGTATTTT. This chain connects TRBV29-1 to TRBJ2-3; TRBD2 might be the D (6 bases). CDR3 size: 15 residues. Deletions cut 7 bases from V and 1 base from J, with 18 bases between. The germline gives CDR1 SQVTM, CDR2 ANQGSEA.

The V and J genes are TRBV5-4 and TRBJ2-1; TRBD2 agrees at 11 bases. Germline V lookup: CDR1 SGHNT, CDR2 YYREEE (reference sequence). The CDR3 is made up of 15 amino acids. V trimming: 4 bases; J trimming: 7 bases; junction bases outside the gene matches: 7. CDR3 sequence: CASSVTSGSTNEQFF. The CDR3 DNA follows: TGTGCCAGCAGCGTAACTAGCGGGAGTACTAATGAGCAGTTCTTC.

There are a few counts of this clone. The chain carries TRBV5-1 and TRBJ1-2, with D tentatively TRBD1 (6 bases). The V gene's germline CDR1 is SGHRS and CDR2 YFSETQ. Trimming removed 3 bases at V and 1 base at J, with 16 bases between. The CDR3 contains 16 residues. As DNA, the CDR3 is TGCGCCAGCAGCTCAACAGGGTCTCGGGGTAACTATGGCTACACCTTC. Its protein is CASSSTGSRGNYGYTF.

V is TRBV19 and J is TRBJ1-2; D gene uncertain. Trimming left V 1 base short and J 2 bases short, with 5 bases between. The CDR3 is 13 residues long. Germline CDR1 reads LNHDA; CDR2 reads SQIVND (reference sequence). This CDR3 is CASSIGLNYGYTF. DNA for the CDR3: TGTGCCAGTAGTATAGGGCTGAACTATGGCTACACCTTC.

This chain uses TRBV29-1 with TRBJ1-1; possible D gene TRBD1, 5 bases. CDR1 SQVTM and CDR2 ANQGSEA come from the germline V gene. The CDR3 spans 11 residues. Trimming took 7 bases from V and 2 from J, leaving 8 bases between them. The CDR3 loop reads CSGDRNTEAFF. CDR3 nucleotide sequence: TGCAGCGGGGACCGCAACACTGAAGCTTTCTTT. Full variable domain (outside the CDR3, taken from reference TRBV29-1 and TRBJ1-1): SAVISQKPSRDICQRGTSLTIQCQVDSQVTMMFWYRQQPGQSLTLIATANQGSEATYESGFVIDKFPISRPNLTFSTLTVSNMSPEDSSIYLCSGDRNTEAFFGQGTRLTVV.

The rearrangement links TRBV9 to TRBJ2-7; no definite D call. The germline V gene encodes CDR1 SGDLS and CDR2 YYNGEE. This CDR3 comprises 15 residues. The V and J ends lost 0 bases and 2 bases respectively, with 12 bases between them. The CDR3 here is CASSVGVTGPYEQYF. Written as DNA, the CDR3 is TGTGCCAGCAGCGTAGGGGTCACGGGTCCCTACGAGCAGTACTTC.

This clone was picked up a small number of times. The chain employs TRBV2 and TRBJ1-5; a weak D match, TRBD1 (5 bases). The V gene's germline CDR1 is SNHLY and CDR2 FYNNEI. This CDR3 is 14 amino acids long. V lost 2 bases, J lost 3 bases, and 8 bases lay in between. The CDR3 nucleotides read TGTGCCAGCAGTGAAAGACAGTCCAATCAGCCCCAGCATTTT. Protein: CASSERQSNQPQHF.

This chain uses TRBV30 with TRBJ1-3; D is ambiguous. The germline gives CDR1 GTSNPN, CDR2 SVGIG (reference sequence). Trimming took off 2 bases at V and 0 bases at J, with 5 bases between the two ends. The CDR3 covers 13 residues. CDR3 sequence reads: CAWSPSSGNTIYF. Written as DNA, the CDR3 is TGTGCCTGGAGTCCCTCCTCTGGAAACACCATATATTTT.

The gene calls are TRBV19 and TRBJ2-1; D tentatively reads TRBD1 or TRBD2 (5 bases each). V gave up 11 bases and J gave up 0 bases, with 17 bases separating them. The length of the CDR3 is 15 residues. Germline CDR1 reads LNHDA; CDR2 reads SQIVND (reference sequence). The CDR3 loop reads CASLRGGHSYNEQFF. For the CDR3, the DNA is TGTGCCTCTCTTCGGGGCGGGCACTCCTACAATGAGCAGTTCTTC.